Only one count was recorded for the clone carrying this TCR beta chain. Trimming pared 0 bases from V and 4 bases from J, leaving 13 bases between. CDR3 length equals 15 residues. Looked up from germline, CDR1 is KGHSH and CDR2 is LQKENI. The sample comes from a study of T cell responses to AZD1222 COVID-19 vaccine. Sequencing used immunoSEQ multiplex PCR; TCRdb keeps in-frame clones, though not all of them. The data contain 72,000 or so clones, roughly 87% of them singletons. The sequence was obtained from an adult in good health. Sample: peripheral blood, taken on day 0 of AZD1222 vaccination. V is TRBV18 and J is TRBJ2-7, with no clear D. CDR3: CASSPPGRAEYEQYF. The CDR3 region has the DNA TGTGCCAGCTCACCACCGGGCCGGGCAGAGTACGAGCAGTACTTC.